The clone carrying this T cell receptor beta chain was recorded many times. The antigen is unknown. The sample belongs to a study of human T cells and chemical hapten exposure. Background on the study: Sensitization employed 2% DPC on about 2 cm by about 2 cm of upper inner arm skin. Minor volume differences among pooled libraries chiefly drove per-sample TCR yield variation. Study-level points and caveats: Because they had alopecia, donors may respond immunologically unlike healthy people.

Specified time point: patch test 1, 2 weeks after DPC sensitization. Treatment defined: therapeutic diphenylcyclopropenone sensitization with weekly scalp DPC. CDR1 and CDR2 from the germline V gene are DFQATT and SNEGSKA (reference sequence). The CDR3 length is 16 residues. The junction had 12 bases not matched to a gene; V was cut back by 5 bases and J by 0 bases. TCRdb reanalysed the RACE reads using MiXCR and keeps one entry per CDR3 protein. The sample includes more than 80,000 distinct CDR3 sequences, roughly 7.6% of them seen just once. The receptor comes from a woman aged 25 to 45 with alopecia areata. Some clones in this sample may be carry-over from other donors' samples. The input for sequencing was whole blood, taken in connection with sensitization to the hapten diphenylcyclopropenone (DPC). The genes are TRBV20-1 and TRBJ1-1; TRBD1 matches at 7 bases. The CDR3 DNA reads TGCAGTGCTTTTCCCCGGGACAGAATAATGAACACTGAAGCTTTCTTT. This encodes CSAFPRDRIMNTEAFF.